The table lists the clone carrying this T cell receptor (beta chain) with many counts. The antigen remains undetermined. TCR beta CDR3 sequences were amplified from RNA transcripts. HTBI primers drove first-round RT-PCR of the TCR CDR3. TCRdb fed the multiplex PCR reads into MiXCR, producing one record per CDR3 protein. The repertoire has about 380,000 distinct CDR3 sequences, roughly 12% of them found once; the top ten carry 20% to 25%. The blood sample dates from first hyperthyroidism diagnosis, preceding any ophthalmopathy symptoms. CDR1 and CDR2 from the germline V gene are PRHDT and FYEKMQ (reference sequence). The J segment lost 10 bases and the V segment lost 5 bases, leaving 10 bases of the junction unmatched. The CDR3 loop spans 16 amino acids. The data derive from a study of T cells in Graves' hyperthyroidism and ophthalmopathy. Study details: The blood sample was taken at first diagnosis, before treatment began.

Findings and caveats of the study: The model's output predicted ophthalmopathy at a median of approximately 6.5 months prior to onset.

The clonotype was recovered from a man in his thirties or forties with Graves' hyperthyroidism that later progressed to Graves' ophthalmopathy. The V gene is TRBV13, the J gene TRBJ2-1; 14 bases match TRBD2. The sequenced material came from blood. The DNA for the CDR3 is TGTGCCAGCAGCCCCTCGACTAGCGGGGGGGGTTGGGAGCAGTTCTTC. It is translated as CASSPSTSGGGWEQFF.